What follows are 17 T cell receptor beta chains derived from one specimen sequenced in a study of monozygotic twins with cystic fibrosis. TCRdb's table, derived via immunoSEQ multiplex PCR, lists solely in-frame clones and lacks some. The repertoire includes tens of thousands of clones, roughly 97% of them detected once, and approximately 2.8% sits in the top ten. The sample consisted of blood. The source is a girl aged 2-10 years with cystic fibrosis.

The V and J genes are TRBV6-4 and TRBJ2-3; 9 bases map to TRBD1. V shed 5 bases, J shed 3 bases, and the junction held 3 bases outside the gene matches. CDR3 length equals 14 residues. Germline lookup yields CDR1 MRHNA and CDR2 SNTAGT. CDR3 DNA sequence: TGTGCCAGCAGTCGGGACAGGGTAACAGATACGCAGTATTTT. The encoded protein is CASSRDRVTDTQYF.

The chain uses TRBV19 and TRBJ2-7; tentatively, D is TRBD2 (6 bases). The germline V and J ends were trimmed by 3 bases and 2 bases, with 11 bases remaining between them. The CDR3 spans 14 residues. Germline CDR1 reads LNHDA; CDR2 reads SQIVND (reference sequence). CDR3 sequence (DNA): TGTGCCAGTAGTATTGCGGGGTTCCCCTACGAGCAGTACTTC. It encodes CASSIAGFPYEQYF. Based on the CDR3 plus reference TRBV19 and TRBJ2-7, the full variable domain is DGGITQSPKYLFRKEGQNVTLSCEQNLNHDAMYWYRQDPGQGLRLIYYSQIVNDFQKGDIAEGYSVSREKKESFPLTVTSAQKNPTAFYLCASSIAGFPYEQYFGPGTRLTVT.

Worth noting for this clone: This specimen includes other DNA sequences encoding the same CDR3. The CDR3: CASSVGTGGPNEQYF. The CDR3 region has the DNA TGTGCCAGCAGCGTGGGGACGGGAGGGCCCAACGAGCAGTACTTC. V gene TRBV9 combines with J gene TRBJ2-7, with 8 bases matching TRBD2. The length of the CDR3 is 15 residues. Trimming cost V 2 bases and J 5 bases; bases outside gene matches: 9. Germline V CDR1 and CDR2: SGDLS, YYNGEE.

The chain couples TRBV7-6 to TRBJ2-7; 7 nucleotides match TRBD1. The V gene's germline CDR1 is SGHVS and CDR2 FNYEAQ. This CDR3 contains 15 residues. V was clipped by 5 bases and J by 2 bases; unmatched bases: 9. The CDR3 here is CASSLHRGQTYEQYF. CDR3 nucleotide sequence: TGTGCCAGCAGCCTGCACAGGGGCCAGACCTACGAGCAGTACTTC.

The chain uses TRBV2 and TRBJ2-1; 7 positions agree with TRBD2. Germline V gene sequence: CDR1 SNHLY, CDR2 FYNNEI. The trim removed 6 bases at V and 10 bases at J, leaving 9 bases unmatched. This CDR3 has 13 amino acids. CDR3 loop: CASRPGLRLEQFF. The CDR3 DNA is TGTGCCAGCAGGCCGGGACTAAGGTTAGAGCAGTTCTTC.

This chain uses TRBV13 with TRBJ2-7; D unresolved. From germline, CDR1 is PRHDT and CDR2 FYEKMQ (reference sequence). V lost 3 bases and J lost 1, with 10 bases in between. The CDR3 is 14 residues long. CDR3 nucleotides: TGTGCCAGCAGCTTCCCCGGGTCGTCCTACGAGCAGTACTTC. Translated, it gives CASSFPGSSYEQYF. Full variable domain (remainder filled in from reference TRBV13 and TRBJ2-7): AAGVIQSPRHLIKEKRETATLKCYPIPRHDTVYWYQQGPGQDPQFLISFYEKMQSDKGSIPDRFSAQQFSDYHSELNMSSLELGDSALYFCASSFPGSSYEQYFGPGTRLTVT.

The chain employs TRBV14 and TRBJ2-7; 10 bases line up with TRBD2. With V trimmed by 2 bases and J by 5 bases, 3 bases remained unmatched. This CDR3 is built from 14 residues. Germline V gene sequence: CDR1 SGHDN, CDR2 FVKESK. The CDR3 region has the DNA TGTGCCAGCAGCCAAAGAGCGGGGGGGGACGAGCAGTACTTC. Protein sequence: CASSQRAGGDEQYF.

The V call is TRBV4-3, the J call TRBJ2-2; D is unclear. This CDR3 region has 15 residues. V was shortened by 1 base and J by 3 bases, with 9 bases between the two germline ends. The germline V gene encodes CDR1 LGHNA and CDR2 YSLEER. In DNA, the CDR3 is TGCGCCAGCAGCCAAGCTAGTCAGCACACCGGGGAGCTGTTTTTT. Encoded protein: CASSQASQHTGELFF.

The rearrangement uses TRBV9 and TRBJ1-1; D may be TRBD1 (6 bases). Germline lookup yields CDR1 SGDLS and CDR2 YYNGEE. Trimming removed 3 bases at V and 3 bases at J, with 18 bases between. The CDR3 extends over 16 amino acids. The CDR3 region has the DNA TGTGCCAGCAGCGAGTGGACAGCGGGAGGGTACACTGAAGCTTTCTTT. This translates into CASSEWTAGGYTEAFF.

This clone was seen once. The gene calls are TRBV5-4 and TRBJ2-7, with 12 bases that match TRBD2. CDR1 and CDR2 from the germline V gene are SGHNT and YYREEE (reference sequence). This CDR3 region has 15 residues. With V trimmed by 4 bases and J by 1 base, 3 bases remained unmatched. CDR3 in amino acids: CASSPTSGRSYEQYF. DNA for the CDR3: TGTGCCAGCAGCCCTACTAGCGGGAGGTCCTACGAGCAGTACTTC.

This rearrangement joins TRBV7-2 to TRBJ1-2; D might be TRBD1 (5 bases). V was trimmed by 2 bases and J by 4 bases, leaving 11 bases between them. Germline-derived CDR1 and CDR2 are SGHTA and FQGNSA. The CDR3 is 14 residues long. For the CDR3, the DNA is TGTGCCAGCAGCTTAACCGGGACGTCCTATGGCTACACCTTC. This sequence encodes CASSLTGTSYGYTF.

This chain links TRBV9 with TRBJ1-2; the match to TRBD1 covers 10 bases. The CDR3 totals 16 residues. Germline trimming cut 2 bases from V and 5 bases from J; bases unmatched to any gene: 9. Germline lookup yields CDR1 SGDLS and CDR2 YYNGEE. The CDR3 region is CASSVQGTGVFYGYTF. The CDR3 nucleotides are TGTGCCAGCAGCGTTCAAGGGACAGGGGTCTTTTATGGCTACACCTTC.

In DNA, the CDR3 is TGTGCAAGTCGCTTAGGGCGGAACAATCAGCCCCAGCATTTT. Its protein product is CASRLGRNNQPQHF. The chain employs TRBV12-2 and TRBJ1-5. TRBV12-2 is a pseudogene. The CDR3 has 14 amino acids.

The chain's CDR3 is CASSAQGSGYTF. The CDR3, as DNA: TGTGCCAGCAGCGCACAGGGTAGCGGCTACACCTTC. V and J are TRBV5-4 and TRBJ1-2, with D perhaps matching TRBD1 (6 bases). V was clipped by 4 bases and J by 8 bases, with 12 bases between them. This CDR3 comprises 12 residues. CDR1 is SGHNT, CDR2 YYREEE, per germline (reference sequence).

V gene TRBV28 combines with J gene TRBJ2-7; weak D call: TRBD2 (5 bases). Germline lookup yields CDR1 MDHEN and CDR2 SYDVKM. V was shortened by 6 bases and J by 2 bases, with 5 bases between the two germline ends. The CDR3 runs to 11 residues. DNA of the CDR3: TGTGCCAGCAGAGCGGCCTACGAGCAGTACTTC. Translation gives CASRAAYEQYF.

This chain uses TRBV10-2 with TRBJ2-3; 9 bases align to TRBD1. The CDR3 loop spans 14 amino acids. The germline V gene has CDR1 WSHSY and CDR2 SAAADI. J gave up 7 bases and V 6 bases, and 8 bases lay outside the gene matches. The CDR3: CASRTTGGINTQYF. The DNA for the CDR3 is TGCGCCAGCAGGACAACAGGGGGCATAAATACGCAGTATTTT.

The chain uses TRBV7-9 and TRBJ1-2, with D hard to call. Germline V lookup: CDR1 SEHNR, CDR2 FQNEAQ (reference sequence). CDR3 size: 15 residues. V was trimmed by 3 bases and J by 1 base, leaving 12 bases between them. The CDR3, as DNA: TGTGCCAGCAGCTTTATCACGGTCGGTAACTATGGCTACACCTTC. Translation: CASSFITVGNYGYTF.